Listed below are T cell receptor beta chains from one sample, sequenced in a study of cytomegalovirus exposure and HLA in healthy donors. Measured with immunoSEQ multiplex PCR; TCRdb has only the in-frame clones, and not every one. The table records around 240,000 clones, 90% of them present only once. Sequenced: PBMCs. The receptor set was obtained from a woman under 30 in good health and CMV-seronegative. CDR3s include the opening cysteine and the closing phenylalanine or tryptophan. D genes are given only for firm matches. The listing skips clone size in some rows; elsewhere it reads once, few, many or a size class.

d_gene | abundance | j_gene | v_gene | CDR3nt | CDR3aa
TRBD2 | once | TRBJ2-3 | TRBV5-1 | TGCGCCAGCAGCCCCGGGACTAGCTCGTCTAGCACAGATACGCAGTATTTT | CASSPGTSSSSTDTQYF
NA | few | TRBJ1-1 | TRBV5-5 | TGTGCCAGCAGCTTGTCGCGGAACACTGAAGCTTTCTTT | CASSLSRNTEAFF
NA | few | TRBJ1-2 | TRBV2 | TGTGCCAGCACCTTGACACTTAACTATGGCTACACCTTC | CASTLTLNYGYTF
NA | NA | TRBJ2-4 | TRBV19 | TGTGCCAGTAGCGCTCAGTTAGCCAAAAACATTCAGTACTTC | CASSAQLAKNIQYF
TRBD2 | NA | TRBJ2-4 | TRBV5-6 | TGTGCCAGCAGCCCGCGGGCGGGGGGGCCCAAATACATTCAGTACTTC | CASSPRAGGPKYIQYF
TRBD2 | NA | TRBJ2-3 | TRBV7-2 | TGTGCCAGCAGCACGGGGGGGCTGAGAACAGATACGCAGTATTTT | CASSTGGLRTDTQYF
TRBD1 | NA | TRBJ1-1 | TRBV7-8 | TGTGCCAGCAGCCATGACGGGACAGAGAGTATGAACACTGAAGCTTTCTTT | CASSHDGTESMNTEAFF
NA | NA | TRBJ2-3 | TRBV5-1 | TGCGCCAGCAGTGGAAGGACGCAGCACAGGTTATTAAGGGATACGCAGTATTTT | CASSGRTQHRLLRDTQYF
TRBD2 | NA | TRBJ2-1 | TRBV9 | TGTGCCAGCAGCCCTACTAGCGGGGGGGCCGATTTACGGGAGCAGTTCTTC | CASSPTSGGADLREQFF
NA | NA | TRBJ1-2 | TRBV18 | TGTGCCAGCTCACCCACTAAAAGTGGCGGCTACACCTTC | CASSPTKSGGYTF
NA | NA | TRBJ2-7 | TRBV6-5 | TGTGCCAGCAGTTACTCAAGGGGTCACGACAAGCAGTACTTC | CASSYSRGHDKQYF
TRBD1 | NA | TRBJ1-6 | TRBV28 | TGTGCCAGCAGTACCACAGACAGGGTGGATTCACCCCTCCACTTT | CASSTTDRVDSPLHF
TRBD1 | NA | TRBJ2-2 | TRBV28 | TGTGCCAGCAGTGGAGCGGTAGGGGGCAACACCGGGGAGCTGTTTTTT | CASSGAVGGNTGELFF
NA | NA | TRBJ2-7 | TRBV30 | TGTGCCTGGAGTGTAAACAGCCAAACGGTCGAGCAGTACTTC | CAWSVNSQTVEQYF
NA | NA | TRBJ1-1 | TRBV18 | TGTGCCAGCTCACCCGGGGAGATGAACACTGAAGCTTTCTTT | CASSPGEMNTEAFF
NA | NA | TRBJ2-3 | TRBV27 | TGTGCCAGCAGTTTGGTCGCGGGTACGCAGTATTTT | CASSLVAGTQYF
NA | NA | TRBJ2-3 | TRBV5-1 | TGCGCCAGCAGCTCCCTGACGGGTGAGGGCACAGATACGCAGTATTTT | CASSSLTGEGTDTQYF
NA | NA | TRBJ2-7 | TRBV11-2 | TGTGCCAGCAGCTTAGCGGGTTTCTACGAGCAGTACTTC | CASSLAGFYEQYF
NA | NA | TRBJ1-1 | TRBV6-1 | TGTGCCAGCATTGGCAGGGGACACACTGAAGCTTTCTTT | CASIGRGHTEAFF
NA | NA | TRBJ1-5 | TRBV18 | TGTGCCAGCTCGCATGACGTCTCACAGACGGCCCCGAGCCAGCCCCAGCATTTT | CASSHDVSQTAPSQPQHF
NA | few | TRBJ1-1 | TRBV7-3 | TGTGCCAGCAGTACCCACTCAGGGTTGGCTGAAGCTTTCTTT | CASSTHSGLAEAFF
TRBD2 | once | TRBJ2-1 | TRBV10-3 | TGTGCCATCAGCCAAGCGGGGGGAGTCTACAATGAGCAGTTCTTC | CAISQAGGVYNEQFF
NA | NA | TRBJ1-6 | TRBV10-3 | TGTGCCATCAGTGAGTCGATTGGTCCAGGGAATAATTCACCCCTCCACTTT | CAISESIGPGNNSPLHF
TRBD1 | NA | TRBJ1-2 | TRBV6-5 | TGTGCCAGCAGGAGGGGACAGGACCCCATCTATGGCTACACCTTC | CASRRGQDPIYGYTF
NA | NA | TRBJ1-6 | TRBV7-9 | TGTGCCAGCAGCCCCGGGGGGTCACCCCTCCACTTT | CASSPGGSPLHF
NA | NA | TRBJ1-2 | TRBV27 | TGTGCCAGCAGTCCTCGGTGGGGGCTCGATGGCTACACCTTC | CASSPRWGLDGYTF
NA | NA | TRBJ1-2 | TRBV7-9 | TGTGCCAGCAGCAAAAATGCCCGGGACACCCTGGGAGGCTACACCTTC | CASSKNARDTLGGYTF
NA | NA | TRBJ1-4 | TRBV4-1 | TGCGCCAGCAGCCAGCGGGGCCTACAGAATGAAAAACTGTTTTTT | CASSQRGLQNEKLFF
TRBD1 | NA | TRBJ1-1 | TRBV28 | TGTGCCAGCAGTTTGCCTACAGGGGCGAACAATGAAGCTTTCTTT | CASSLPTGANNEAFF
TRBD1 | NA | TRBJ2-2 | TRBV6-1 | TGTGCCAGCAGTGAAGGCCGAGACAGGGGAAACACCGGGGAGCTGTTTTTT | CASSEGRDRGNTGELFF
TRBD2 | NA | TRBJ2-3 | TRBV5-4 | TGTGCCAGCAGCCCTCTAGCGGGGGGGCCGGCAGATACGCAGTATTTT | CASSPLAGGPADTQYF
NA | once | TRBJ1-1 | TRBV25-1 | TGTGCCAGCAGTGATCACAGGTTTGGAACAGGTTTCTTT | CASSDHRFGTGFF